This T cell receptor beta chain was identified in a study of T-cell reconstitution after alpha-beta-depleted transplantation in children. Study-level findings and limits: Day-60 TCRbeta diversity that was high in some patients was derived from surviving recipient T cells and thymic progenitors. At one year after transplant, newly produced T cells mostly accounted for T-cell counts and diversity.

The V gene's germline CDR1 is LGHDT and CDR2 YNNKEL (reference sequence). Trimming pared 6 bases from V and 3 bases from J, leaving 8 bases between. CDR3 length: 13 residues. Using unique molecular identifiers, the investigators prepared the TCRbeta library. In TCRdb, the PCR reads were re-called with MiXCR into one record per CDR3 protein. The sample lists about 150,000 distinct CDR3 sequences, around 10% seen once, with around 14% in the top ten. This clonotype has a count of ten or more. No antigen is known for it. The rearrangement uses TRBV3-1 and TRBJ2-2; D possibly corresponds to TRBD1 (5 bases). This sequence was found in a boy aged 2-9 years with acute myeloid leukemia, due to receive a stem cell transplant. The sample was PBMCs, taken before TCRalphabeta/CD19-depleted stem cell transplant. The CDR3 spells CASRSGYTGELFF. CDR3 coding DNA: TGTGCCAGCAGGTCAGGGTACACCGGGGAGCTGTTTTTT.